This T cell receptor (beta chain) was retrieved from a study of early T cells in non-severe SARS-CoV-2 infection (dated by TCRdb to the early 2020s). Turning to the overall study: Bulk RNA from unsorted whole blood was used for TCR sequencing, so alpha and beta chains could not be paired. The paper's findings and limits, for the study overall: VDJdb matching was skewed toward anti-spike CD8 responses and likely underestimated virus-specific expansions, missing private and CD4 specificities.

The library was built by means of 5' RACE. Sequencing instrument: NextSeq 500. The TCR library protocol attached unique molecular identifiers to individual cDNA molecules to correct for sequencing error and PCR bias. TCR alpha and beta chains were both sequenced, and the abundances of alpha and beta sequences in each sample were closely correlated with each other. Processing in the source paper ran as follows. Decombinator V4 was used to annotate the V gene, J gene and CDR3 of the TCR sequences. Expanded TCRs were defined as changing significantly between any two time points under a Poisson model with p below 0.0001. Abundances of TCRs were expressed as counts per million after normalisation to the total number of TCRs sequenced in each sample. TRAV1-2 paired with TRAJ12, TRAJ20 or TRAJ33 defined MAIT TCRs, while TRAV10 paired with TRAJ18 defined iNKT TCRs. VDJdb, accessed 1 November 2021, was searched for CMV, EBV and SARS-CoV-2 annotated TCRs, excluding TCRs annotated for multiple antigens. The raw public reads went through TCRdb reprocessing: fastp at Q25, MiXCR clone calling, in-frame beta chains kept. Each entry merges the rows of one CDR3 protein and shows their most common DNA and genes. The V and J calls were determined by TCRdb, not by the authors. Counted in this sample were about 71,000 distinct CDR3 sequences; roughly 13% of them appeared once. The top ten clonotypes cover roughly 13% of the sample.

This clonotype showed up many times. It lacks a known antigen. No quality values exist for individual bases; no much larger clone is one base distant. Set within a cohort of healthcare workers in London, UK, this nested case-control study involved weekly PCR testing of nasopharyngeal swabs along with blood sampling. Healthcare workers were enrolled in the week of the UK lockdown, from 23 to 31 March 2020, and were followed every week for up to about 16 weeks. The CDR3 contains 15 residues, cysteine and phenylalanine counted. Just CDR3 DNA is preserved here, 45 bases in frame from base 1. V is shortened by 6 bases, J by 5 bases, and the region joining them spans 14 bases.

The sample comprised whole blood. The TCR originated in an adult who was a healthcare worker with PCR-confirmed SARS-CoV-2 infection or an uninfected control (not recorded which). The rearrangement combines TRBV12-3 or TRBV12-4 with TRBJ1-6; the D segment cannot be called with confidence. The CDR3 region: CASRLPMAHNSPLHF. The sequence in DNA is TGTGCCAGCAGACTTCCCATGGCACATAATTCACCCCTCCACTTT.